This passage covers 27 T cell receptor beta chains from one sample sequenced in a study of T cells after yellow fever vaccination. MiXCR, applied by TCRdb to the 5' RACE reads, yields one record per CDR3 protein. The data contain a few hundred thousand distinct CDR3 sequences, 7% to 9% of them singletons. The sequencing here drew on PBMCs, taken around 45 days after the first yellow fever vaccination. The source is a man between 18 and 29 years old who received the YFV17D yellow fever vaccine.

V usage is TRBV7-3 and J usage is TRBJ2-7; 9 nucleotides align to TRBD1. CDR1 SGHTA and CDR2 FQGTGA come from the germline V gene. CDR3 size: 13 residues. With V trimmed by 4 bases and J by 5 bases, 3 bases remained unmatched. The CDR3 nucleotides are TGTGCCAGCAGCTCAGGGACAGGGAACGAGCAGTACTTC. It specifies CASSSGTGNEQYF.

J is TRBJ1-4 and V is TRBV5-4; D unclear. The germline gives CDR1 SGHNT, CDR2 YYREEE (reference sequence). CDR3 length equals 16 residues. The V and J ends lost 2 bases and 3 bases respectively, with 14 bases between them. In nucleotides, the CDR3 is TGTGCCAGCAGCTTCCGGACGACCCAGGCTAATGAAAAACTGTTTTTT. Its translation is CASSFRTTQANEKLFF.

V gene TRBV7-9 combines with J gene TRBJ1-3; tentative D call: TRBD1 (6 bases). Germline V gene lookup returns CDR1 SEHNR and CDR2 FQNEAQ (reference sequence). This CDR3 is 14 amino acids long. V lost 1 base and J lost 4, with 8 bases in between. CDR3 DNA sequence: TGTGCCAGCAGCTTAGGGGACATGGGAAACACCATATATTTT. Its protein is CASSLGDMGNTIYF.

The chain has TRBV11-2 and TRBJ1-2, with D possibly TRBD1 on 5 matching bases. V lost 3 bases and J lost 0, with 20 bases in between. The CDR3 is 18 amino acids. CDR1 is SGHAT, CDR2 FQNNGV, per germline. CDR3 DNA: TGTGCCAGCAGCTTCCTGAGTTGGGGGAGGGGAGCTAACTATGGCTACACCTTC. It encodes CASSFLSWGRGANYGYTF.

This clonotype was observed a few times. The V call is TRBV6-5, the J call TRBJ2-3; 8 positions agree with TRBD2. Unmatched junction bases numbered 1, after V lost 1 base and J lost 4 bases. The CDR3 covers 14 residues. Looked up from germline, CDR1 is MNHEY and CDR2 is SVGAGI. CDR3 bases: TGTGCCAGCAGTTACTACGGGGGGGCAGATACGCAGTATTTT. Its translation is CASSYYGGADTQYF.

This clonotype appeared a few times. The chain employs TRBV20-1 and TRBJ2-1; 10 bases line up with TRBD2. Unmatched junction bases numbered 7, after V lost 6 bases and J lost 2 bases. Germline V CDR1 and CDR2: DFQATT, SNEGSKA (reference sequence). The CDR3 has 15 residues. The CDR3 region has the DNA TGCAGTGCCCTTATAGGACTAGCGGCCTACAATGAGCAGTTCTTC. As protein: CSALIGLAAYNEQFF.

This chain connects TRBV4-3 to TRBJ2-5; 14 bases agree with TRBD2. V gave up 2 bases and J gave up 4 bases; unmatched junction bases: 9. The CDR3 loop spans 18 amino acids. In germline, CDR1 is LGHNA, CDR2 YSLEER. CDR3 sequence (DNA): TGCGCCAGCAGCCAAAGCGTATCCGGGACTAGCGGGGGAGAGACCCAGTACTTC. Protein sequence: CASSQSVSGTSGGETQYF.

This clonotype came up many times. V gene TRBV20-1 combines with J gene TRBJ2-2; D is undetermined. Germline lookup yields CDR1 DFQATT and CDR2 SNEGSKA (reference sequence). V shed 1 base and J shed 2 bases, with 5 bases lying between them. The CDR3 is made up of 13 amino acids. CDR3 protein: CSARGGNTGELFF. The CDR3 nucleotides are TGCAGTGCTAGAGGAGGCAACACCGGGGAGCTGTTTTTT.

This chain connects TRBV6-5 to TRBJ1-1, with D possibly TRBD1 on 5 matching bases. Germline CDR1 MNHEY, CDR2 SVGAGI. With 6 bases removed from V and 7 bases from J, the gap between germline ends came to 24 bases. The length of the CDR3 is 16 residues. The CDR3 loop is CASRPIEGRSGGEAFF. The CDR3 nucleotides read TGTGCCAGCAGACCAATCGAGGGACGCTCCGGTGGTGAAGCTTTCTTT.

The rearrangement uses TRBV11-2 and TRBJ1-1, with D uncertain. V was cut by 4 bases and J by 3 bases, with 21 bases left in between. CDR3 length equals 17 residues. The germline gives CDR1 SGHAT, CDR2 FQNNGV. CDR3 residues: CASSSTRTAGSHTEAFF. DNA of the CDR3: TGTGCCAGCAGCTCCACCCGCACGGCAGGATCGCACACTGAAGCTTTCTTT.

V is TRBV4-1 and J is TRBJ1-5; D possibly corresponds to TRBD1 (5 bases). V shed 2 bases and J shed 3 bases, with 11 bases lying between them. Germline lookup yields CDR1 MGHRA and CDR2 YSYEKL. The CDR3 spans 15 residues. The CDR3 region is CASSQNEGFNQPQHF. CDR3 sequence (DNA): TGCGCCAGCAGCCAAAACGAGGGGTTCAATCAGCCCCAGCATTTT.

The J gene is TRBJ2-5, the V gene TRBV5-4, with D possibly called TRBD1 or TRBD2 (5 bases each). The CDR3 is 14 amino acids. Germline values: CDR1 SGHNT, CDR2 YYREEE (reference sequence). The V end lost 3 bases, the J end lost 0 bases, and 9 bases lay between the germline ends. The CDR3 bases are TGTGCCAGCAGCTGGGACGGATACCAAGAGACCCAGTACTTC. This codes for CASSWDGYQETQYF.

The CDR3 DNA follows: TGCGCCAGCAGCCCGGACAGCTTCGCTACGCAGTATTTT. This sequence encodes CASSPDSFATQYF. The chain uses TRBV5-1 and TRBJ2-3; D is possibly TRBD1 (6 bases). The germline CDR1 and CDR2 sequences are SGHRS and YFSETQ. V was cut by 4 bases and J by 8 bases, with 14 bases left in between. The CDR3 contains 13 residues.

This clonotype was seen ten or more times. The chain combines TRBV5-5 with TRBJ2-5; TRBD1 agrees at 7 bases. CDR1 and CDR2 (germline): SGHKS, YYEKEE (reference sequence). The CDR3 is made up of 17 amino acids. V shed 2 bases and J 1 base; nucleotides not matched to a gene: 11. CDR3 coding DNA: TGTGCCAGCAGCTTCGAGACAGGGATAACACCCCAAGAGACCCAGTACTTC. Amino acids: CASSFETGITPQETQYF.

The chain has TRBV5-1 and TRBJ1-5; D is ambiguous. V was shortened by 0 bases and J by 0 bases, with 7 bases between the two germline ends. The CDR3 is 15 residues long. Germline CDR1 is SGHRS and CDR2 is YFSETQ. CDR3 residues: CASSLDGYSNQPQHF. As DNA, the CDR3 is TGCGCCAGCAGCTTGGACGGGTATAGCAATCAGCCCCAGCATTTT. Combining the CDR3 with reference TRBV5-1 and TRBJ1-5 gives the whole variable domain KAGVTQTPRYLIKTRGQQVTLSCSPISGHRSVSWYQQTPGQGLQFLFEYFSETQRNKGNFPGRFSGRQFSNSRSEMNVSTLELGDSALYLCASSLDGYSNQPQHFGDGTRLSIL.

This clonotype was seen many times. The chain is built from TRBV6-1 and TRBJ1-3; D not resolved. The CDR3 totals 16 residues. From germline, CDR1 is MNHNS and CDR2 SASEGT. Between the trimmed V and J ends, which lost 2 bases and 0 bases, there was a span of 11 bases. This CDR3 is CASSERLRGSGNTIYF. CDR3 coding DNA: TGTGCCAGCAGTGAACGATTGCGGGGCTCTGGAAACACCATATATTTT.

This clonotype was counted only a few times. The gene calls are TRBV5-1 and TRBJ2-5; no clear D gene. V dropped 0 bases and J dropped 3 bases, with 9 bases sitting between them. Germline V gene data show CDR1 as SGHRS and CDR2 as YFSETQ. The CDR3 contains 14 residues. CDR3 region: CASSLVAGKETQYF. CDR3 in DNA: TGCGCCAGCAGCTTGGTGGCAGGAAAAGAGACCCAGTACTTC.

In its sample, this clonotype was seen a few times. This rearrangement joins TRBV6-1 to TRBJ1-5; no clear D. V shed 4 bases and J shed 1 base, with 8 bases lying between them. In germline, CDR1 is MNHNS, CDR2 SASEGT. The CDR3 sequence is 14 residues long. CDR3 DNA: TGTGCCAGCAGTGCCGGGTCCAGCAATCAGCCCCAGCATTTT. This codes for CASSAGSSNQPQHF.

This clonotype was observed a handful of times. CDR3 coding DNA: TGTGCCACCATGGGGGGGAATGAGCAGTTCTTC. It is translated as CATMGGNEQFF. The chain employs TRBV27 and TRBJ2-1, with 7 bases lining up with TRBD2. The CDR3 totals 11 residues. Germline CDR1 reads MNHEY; CDR2 reads SMNVEV (reference sequence). The V segment lost 10 bases and the J segment 7 bases; nucleotides outside the gene matches: 4.

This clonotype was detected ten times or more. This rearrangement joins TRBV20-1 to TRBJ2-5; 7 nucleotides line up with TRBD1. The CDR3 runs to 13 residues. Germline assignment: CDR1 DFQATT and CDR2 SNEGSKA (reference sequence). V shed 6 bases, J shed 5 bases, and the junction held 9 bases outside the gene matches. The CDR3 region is CSAINRGGETQYF. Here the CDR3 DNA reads TGCAGTGCAATAAACAGGGGCGGCGAGACCCAGTACTTC.

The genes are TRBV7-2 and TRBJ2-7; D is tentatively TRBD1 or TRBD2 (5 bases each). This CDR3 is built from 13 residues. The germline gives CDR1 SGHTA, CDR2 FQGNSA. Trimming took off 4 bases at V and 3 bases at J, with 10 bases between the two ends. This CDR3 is CASSSGAVYEQYV. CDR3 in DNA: TGTGCCAGCAGCTCCGGGGCAGTCTACGAGCAGTACGTC.

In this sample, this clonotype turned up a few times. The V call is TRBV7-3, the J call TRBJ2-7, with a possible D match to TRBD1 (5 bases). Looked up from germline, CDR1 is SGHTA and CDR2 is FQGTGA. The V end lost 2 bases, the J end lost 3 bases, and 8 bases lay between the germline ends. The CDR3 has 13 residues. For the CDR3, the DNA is TGTGCCAGCAGCTTATACAGGAACTACGAGCAGTACTTC. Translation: CASSLYRNYEQYF.

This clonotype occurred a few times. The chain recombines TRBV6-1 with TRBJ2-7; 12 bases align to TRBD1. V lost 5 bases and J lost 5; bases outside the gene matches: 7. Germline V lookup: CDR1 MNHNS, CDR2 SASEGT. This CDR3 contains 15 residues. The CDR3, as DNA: TGTGCCAGCAGTAGGACCGGGACAGGGGGCGACGAGCAGTACGTC. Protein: CASSRTGTGGDEQYV.

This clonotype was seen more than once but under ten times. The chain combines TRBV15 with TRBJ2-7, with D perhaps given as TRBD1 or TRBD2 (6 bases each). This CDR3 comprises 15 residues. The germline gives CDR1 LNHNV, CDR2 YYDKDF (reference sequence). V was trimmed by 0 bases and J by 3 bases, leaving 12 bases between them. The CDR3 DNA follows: TGTGCCACCAGCAGAGATCGGGGGCTTGGCTACGAGCAGTACTTC. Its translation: CATSRDRGLGYEQYF.

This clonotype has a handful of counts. The CDR3 DNA follows: TGTGCCAGCAGCAACGAGCCGGGCTCCTACGAGCAGTACGTC. Residues: CASSNEPGSYEQYV. This sequence joins TRBV21-1 and TRBJ2-7. TRBV21-1 is a recognized pseudogene. This CDR3 has 14 residues.

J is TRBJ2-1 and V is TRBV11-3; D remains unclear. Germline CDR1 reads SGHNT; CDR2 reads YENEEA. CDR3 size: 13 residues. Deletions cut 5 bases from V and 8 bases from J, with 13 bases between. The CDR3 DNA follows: TGTGCCAGCAGCCCCTTCAGATTCCATGAGCAGTTCTTC. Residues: CASSPFRFHEQFF.

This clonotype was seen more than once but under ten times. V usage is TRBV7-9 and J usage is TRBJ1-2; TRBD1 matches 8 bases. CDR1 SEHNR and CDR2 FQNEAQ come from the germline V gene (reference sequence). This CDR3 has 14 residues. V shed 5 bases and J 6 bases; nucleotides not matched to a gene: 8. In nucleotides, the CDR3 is TGTGCCAGCAGCCCGACAGGGGAGTTGGATGGCTACACCTTC. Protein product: CASSPTGELDGYTF.